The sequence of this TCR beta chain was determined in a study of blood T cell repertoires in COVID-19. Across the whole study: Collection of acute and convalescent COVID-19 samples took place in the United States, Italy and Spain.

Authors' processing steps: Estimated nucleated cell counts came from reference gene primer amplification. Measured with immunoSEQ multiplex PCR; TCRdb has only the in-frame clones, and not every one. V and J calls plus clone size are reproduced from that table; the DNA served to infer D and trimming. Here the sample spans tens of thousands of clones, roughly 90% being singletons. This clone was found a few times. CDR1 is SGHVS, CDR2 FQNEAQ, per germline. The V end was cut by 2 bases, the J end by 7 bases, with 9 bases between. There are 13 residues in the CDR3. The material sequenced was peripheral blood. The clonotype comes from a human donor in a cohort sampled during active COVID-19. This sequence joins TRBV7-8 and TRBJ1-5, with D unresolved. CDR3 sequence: CASSLYRGQPQHF. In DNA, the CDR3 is TGTGCCAGCAGCTTATATCGAGGGCAGCCCCAGCATTTT. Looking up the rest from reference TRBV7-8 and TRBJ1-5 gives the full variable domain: GAGVSQSPRYKVAKRGQDVALRCDPISGHVSLFWYQQALGQGPEFLTYFQNEAQLDKSGLPSDRFFAERPEGSVSTLKIQRTQQEDSAVYLCASSLYRGQPQHFGDGTRLSIL.